These T cell receptor beta chains were read from a single sample in a study of metastatic and nonmetastatic thyroid tumors. With MiXCR, TCRdb called clones anew from the PCR reads. The sample has roughly 40,000 clones; approximately 15% are singletons. The sequenced sample consisted of blood. These receptors were collected from a female donor with papillary thyroid cancer or a benign thyroid nodule (not recorded which). Some clones in this sample may be carry-over from other donors' samples. Both conserved end residues are part of each CDR3. Each record gives: clone size, V gene, D gene, J gene, CDR3 protein. The D gene is left open where the match is weak. For some rows the clone size is stated as once, few or many, or as a class when expanded; others skip it.

many	TRBV18	NA	TRBJ1-6	CASSDRRNNSPLHF
many	TRBV5-1	NA	TRBJ1-2	CASSLDRMYGYTF
many	TRBV5-6	NA	TRBJ1-3	CASSLGGSGNTIYF
once	TRBV19	TRBD1	TRBJ1-1	CASTSRDRATPLNTEAFF
many	TRBV28	NA	TRBJ2-7	CASSYHEQYF
once	TRBV20-1	TRBD1	TRBJ1-2	CSARTWTGHYYGYTF
many	TRBV7-8	NA	TRBJ2-2	CASDGGELFF
many	TRBV7-2	TRBD2	TRBJ2-5	CASSFPGTSGRKTQYF
many	TRBV19	TRBD1	TRBJ1-2	CASSATGVDYGYTF
few	TRBV7-9	NA	TRBJ2-7	CASSPTSYEQYF
few	TRBV10-3	NA	TRBJ2-2	CAIGGLSDTGDLFF
many	TRBV18	NA	TRBJ1-1	CASSPAGRDSMNTEAFF
NA	TRBV19	NA	TRBJ1-1	CASSIGAIASNTEAFF
many	TRBV10-3	TRBD1	TRBJ1-5	CAISESPFQQGNQPQHF
many	TRBV13	NA	TRBJ2-2	CASSLVLNTGELFF
few	TRBV28	TRBD1	TRBJ2-7	CASSFRTGSYEQYF
many	TRBV10-3	TRBD1	TRBJ1-2	CAIRDRVGTYGYTF